This T cell receptor beta chain was found in a study of CD8 T cells in ankylosing spondylitis. Findings of the study overall: Seemingly characteristic of ankylosing spondylitis blood was a TCR beta motif consisting of eight highly homologous variants.

This CDR3 spans 13 amino acids. CDR1 KGHDR and CDR2 SFDVKD come from the germline V gene. The germline V and J ends were trimmed by 4 bases and 6 bases, with 10 bases remaining between them. Worth noting for this clonotype: Its specificity is unknown.

One entry per CDR3 protein results from TCRdb running MiXCR on the 5' RACE reads. The sample has some 400,000 distinct CDR3 sequences; around 20% are singletons. The chain employs TRBV24-1 and TRBJ2-3; the D is unclear. Source material: blood, either unsorted or a sorted T cell fraction (not recorded which). This TCR was recovered from a male donor with ankylosing spondylitis. CDR3: CATSDPTEDTQYF. The CDR3, as DNA: TGTGCCACCAGTGACCCAACTGAGGATACGCAGTATTTT.